Listed below are T cell receptor beta chains from one sample, sequenced in a study of blood T cells in healthy people across ages. TCRdb used MiXCR to reprocess the 5' RACE reads, holding one entry per CDR3 protein. The table lists some 790,000 distinct CDR3 sequences, 29% of them singletons. Material for sequencing was blood. The source is a woman aged 80 or over in good health. The CDR3 runs from the conserved cysteine through the conserved F or W. The D gene is left open where the match is weak. Part of the rows lack a size; the others show once, few, many or a class for expanded clones.

TRBD1,few,TRBV6-6,16,TRBJ1-2,CASNQGQAGGYYGYTF,TGTGCCAGCAACCAAGGACAGGCGGGGGGTTACTATGGCTACACCTTC
NA,NA,TRBV2,15,TRBJ1-1,CASSPNRELNTEAFF,TGTGCCAGCAGCCCAAACAGGGAACTGAACACTGAAGCTTTCTTT
NA,NA,TRBV2,16,TRBJ1-6,CASSSPGPDYNSPLHF,TGTGCCAGCAGTTCACCGGGGCCCGATTATAATTCACCCCTCCACTTT
NA,many,TRBV4-1,15,TRBJ1-4,CASSQRETTNEKLFF,TGCGCCAGCAGCCAAAGGGAAACAACTAATGAAAAACTGTTTTTT
TRBD1,NA,TRBV20-1,17,TRBJ2-6,CSAGDRGLSSGANVLTF,TGCAGTGCTGGCGACAGGGGGCTGTCATCTGGGGCCAACGTCCTGACTTTC
NA,many,TRBV30,12,TRBJ2-3,CAWRDSSYTQYF,TGTGCCTGGAGGGACTCCTCCTATACGCAGTATTTT
NA,many,TRBV7-2,14,TRBJ1-6,CASSSDSNNSPLHF,TGTGCCAGCAGCTCGGACAGTAATAATTCACCCCTCCACTTT
NA,NA,TRBV30,13,TRBJ2-4,CAWSVQVGGAQYF,TGTGCCTGGAGTGTACAGGTTGGGGGGGCCCAGTACTTC
NA,NA,TRBV20-1,14,TRBJ2-3,CSVEGVTGPDTQYF,TGCAGCGTTGAGGGAGTAACAGGGCCAGATACGCAGTATTTT
NA,many,TRBV5-5,13,TRBJ1-5,CASSLGRDQPQHF,TGTGCCAGCAGCTTGGGGAGGGACCAGCCCCAGCATTTT